The rows below give T cell receptor beta chains drawn from one sample of a study of long-term antiretroviral therapy in people with HIV. Repertoires were generated with immunoSEQ multiplex PCR, while TCRdb's copy carries only in-frame clones and drops some. The sample carries about 25,000 clones, about 86% recorded once. The sample consisted of unsorted PBMCs, taken 1.2 years after starting antiretroviral therapy. These TCRs come from a man aged 50-59 years with HIV. Each CDR3 is given with its conserved first and last residue. A D gene is named only where the DNA matches it firmly. Not all rows give a size; the values are once, few, many and, for expanded clones, a class.

>NA|NA|TRBV28|16
CATEERRFYSNQPQHF
>NA|TRBD1|TRBV23-1|16
CASSHFRQGAADGYTF
>NA|TRBD1|TRBV19|18
CASSIRDRGLKNNQPQHF
>once|NA|TRBV7-2|18
CASSFGGAVSSGANVLTF
>NA|NA|TRBV29-1|13
CSVRSGRTDTQYF
>NA|NA|TRBV6-5|15
CASSYSEDYNSPLHF
>few|NA|TRBV11-2|14
CASSLGNTYYEQYF
>NA|TRBD1|TRBV28|15
CASRSDRVSGNTIYF
>once|NA|TRBV28|14
CASSPRTGLYGYTF
>NA|NA|TRBV19|12
CASTPTGYGYTF
>once|TRBD1|TRBV6-5|15
CASSSPTGEDYGYTF
>NA|NA|TRBV5-5|12
CASSLGSYGYTF
>NA|NA|TRBV6-1|14
CASSTGTLSYEQYF
>NA|TRBD2|TRBV30|16
CAPYRAGGLEQETQYF
>NA|NA|TRBV2|12
CASGQGYNEQFF
>NA|NA|TRBV18|14
CASSPLGGATEAFF
>NA|NA|TRBV29-1|12
CSVEGSLPGYTF
>NA|TRBD2|TRBV10-1|18
CASTPGEAGGRNTGELFF
>NA|NA|TRBV19|14
CASSSYGASYGYTF
>NA|NA|TRBV6-1|15
CASSGGPPRTDTQYF
>NA|TRBD1|TRBV5-1|16
CASSLGGTGGNQPQHF
>NA|NA|TRBV15|15
CATSRVRIVPDTQYF
>NA|NA|TRBV7-2|15
CASSLVRISGNTIYF
>few|TRBD2|TRBV25-1|15
CASSEWVAGTGELFF
>NA|TRBD1|TRBV27|14
CASTRTGGSYEQYF
>few|TRBD1|TRBV28|13
CAGEGAGRYGYTF
>few|NA|TRBV18|15
CASSPQGGFRVEQFF
>NA|NA|TRBV4-1|18
CASSQESLGKWGAYEAFF
>NA|NA|TRBV12-1|15
CASNLSGRRNQPQHF
>few|TRBD1|TRBV5-1|14
CASSIGTANYGYTF
>NA|NA|TRBV12-2|15
CASRLILDLFHGYTF
>NA|TRBD2|TRBV7-2|15
CASAPTSGGHYEQYF
>NA|NA|TRBV5-1|11
CASSLGYEQYF
>NA|TRBD1|TRBV2|15
CATLGQAAMNTEAFF
>NA|NA|TRBV6-5|15
CASSYSTGASPEAFF
>few|NA|TRBV27|10
CASLSYEQYF
>once|NA|TRBV7-9|15
CASSVGLGPETEAFF
>NA|NA|TRBV7-8|15
CASSALRGGIEKLFF
>NA|NA|TRBV23-1|18
CASSQSRQPAGNTGELFF
>NA|TRBD1|TRBV29-1|12
CSSREGASEAFF
>once|NA|TRBV30|14
CACPDPPSTDTQYF
>NA|NA|TRBV6-5|16
CASSYSQTGPSYGYTF
>NA|NA|TRBV19|12
CASSTQNYGYTF
>NA|NA|TRBV27|15
CASSLTWGLNYGYTF
>NA|NA|TRBV28|14
CASSIAQVQETQYF
>NA|NA|TRBV19|14
CASRARGSYDEQYF
>NA|NA|TRBV4-1|15
CASSPGTWENTEAFF
>NA|NA|TRBV6-5|15
CASSTSTGMNTEAFF
>NA|NA|TRBV4-3|17
CASSQDWGGGPADTQYF
>NA|TRBD1|TRBV5-5|15
CASSAGQGAWTEAFF
>NA|NA|TRBV6-4|13
CASSALFTDTQYF
>NA|NA|TRBV5-1|12
CASSLGGDTQYF
>few|NA|TRBV6-1|13
CASRFYSNQPQHF